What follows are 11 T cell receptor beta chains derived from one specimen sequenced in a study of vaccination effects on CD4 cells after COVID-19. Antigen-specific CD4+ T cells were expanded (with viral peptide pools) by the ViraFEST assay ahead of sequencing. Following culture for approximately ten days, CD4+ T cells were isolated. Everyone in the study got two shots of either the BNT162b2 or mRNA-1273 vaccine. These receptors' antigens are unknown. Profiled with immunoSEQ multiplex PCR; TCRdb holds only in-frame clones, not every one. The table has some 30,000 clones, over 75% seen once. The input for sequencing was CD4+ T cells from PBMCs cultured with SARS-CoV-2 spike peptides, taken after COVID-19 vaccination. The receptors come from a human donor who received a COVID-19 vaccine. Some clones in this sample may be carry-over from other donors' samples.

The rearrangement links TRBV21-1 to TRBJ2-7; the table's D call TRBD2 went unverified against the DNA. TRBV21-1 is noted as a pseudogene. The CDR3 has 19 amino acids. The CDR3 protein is CASSKGSLGGEDSSYEQYV. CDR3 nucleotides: TGTGCCAGCAGCAAAGGGTCACTCGGAGGCGAGGATAGCTCCTACGAGCAGTACGTC.

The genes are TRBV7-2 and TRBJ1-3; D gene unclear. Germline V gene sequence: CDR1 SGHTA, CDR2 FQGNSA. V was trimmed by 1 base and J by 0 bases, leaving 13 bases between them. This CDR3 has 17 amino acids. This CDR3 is CASSLGSLYGSGNTIYF. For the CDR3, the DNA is TGTGCCAGCAGCTTAGGTTCCTTGTACGGCTCTGGAAACACCATATATTTT.

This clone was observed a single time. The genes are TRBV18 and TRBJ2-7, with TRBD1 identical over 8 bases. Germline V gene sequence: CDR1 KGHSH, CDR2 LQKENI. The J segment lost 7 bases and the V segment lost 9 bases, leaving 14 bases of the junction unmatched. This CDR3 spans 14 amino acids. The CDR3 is CASQQGQGAREQYV. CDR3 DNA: TGTGCCAGTCAACAGGGTCAGGGGGCAAGAGAGCAGTACGTC.

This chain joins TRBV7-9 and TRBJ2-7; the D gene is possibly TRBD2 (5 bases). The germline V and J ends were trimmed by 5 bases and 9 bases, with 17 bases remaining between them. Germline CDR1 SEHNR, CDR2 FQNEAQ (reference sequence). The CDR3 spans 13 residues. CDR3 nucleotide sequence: TGTGCCAGCAGCGCAGAGGGTTCTGCGCCGCAGTACGTC. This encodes CASSAEGSAPQYV.

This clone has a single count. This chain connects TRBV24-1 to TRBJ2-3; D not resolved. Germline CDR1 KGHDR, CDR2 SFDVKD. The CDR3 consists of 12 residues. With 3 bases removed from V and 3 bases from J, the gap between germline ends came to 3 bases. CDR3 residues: CATSDVTDTQYF. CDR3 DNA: TGTGCCACCAGTGATGTTACAGATACGCAGTATTTT.

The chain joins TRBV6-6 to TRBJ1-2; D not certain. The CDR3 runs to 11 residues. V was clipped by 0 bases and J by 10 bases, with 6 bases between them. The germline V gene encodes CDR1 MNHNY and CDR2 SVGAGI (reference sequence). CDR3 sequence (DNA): TGTGCCAGCAGTTACTCGGGCTACTACACCTTC. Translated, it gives CASSYSGYYTF.

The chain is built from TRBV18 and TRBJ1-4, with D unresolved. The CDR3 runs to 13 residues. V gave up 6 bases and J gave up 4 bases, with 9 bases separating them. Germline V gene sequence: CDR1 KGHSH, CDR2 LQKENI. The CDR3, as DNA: TGTGCCAGCTCGAACAGTATTAATGAAAAACTGTTTTTT. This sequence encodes CASSNSINEKLFF. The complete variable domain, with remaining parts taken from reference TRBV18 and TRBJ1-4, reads NAGVMQNPRHLVRRRGQEARLRCSPMKGHSHVYWYRQLPEEGLKFMVYLQKENIIDESGMPKERFSAEFPKEGPSILRIQQVVRGDSAAYFCASSNSINEKLFFGSGTQLSVL.

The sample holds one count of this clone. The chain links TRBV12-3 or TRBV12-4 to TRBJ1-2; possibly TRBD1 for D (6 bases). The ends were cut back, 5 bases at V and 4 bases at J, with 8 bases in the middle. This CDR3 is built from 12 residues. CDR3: CASSTGLYGYTF. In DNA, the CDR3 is TGTGCCAGCAGTACAGGGCTCTATGGCTACACCTTC.

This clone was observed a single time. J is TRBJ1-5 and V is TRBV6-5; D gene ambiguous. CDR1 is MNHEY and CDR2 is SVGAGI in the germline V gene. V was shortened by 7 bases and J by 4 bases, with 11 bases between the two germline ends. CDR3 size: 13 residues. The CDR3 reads CASTPGRNQPQHF. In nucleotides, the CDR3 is TGTGCCAGCACCCCGGGGAGGAATCAGCCCCAGCATTTT.

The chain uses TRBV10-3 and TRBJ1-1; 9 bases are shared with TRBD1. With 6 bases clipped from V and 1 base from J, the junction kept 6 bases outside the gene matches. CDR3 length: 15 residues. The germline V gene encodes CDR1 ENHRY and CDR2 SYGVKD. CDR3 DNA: TGTGCCATCAGCCGGACAGGGGTCGGGAACACTGAAGCTTTCTTT. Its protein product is CAISRTGVGNTEAFF.

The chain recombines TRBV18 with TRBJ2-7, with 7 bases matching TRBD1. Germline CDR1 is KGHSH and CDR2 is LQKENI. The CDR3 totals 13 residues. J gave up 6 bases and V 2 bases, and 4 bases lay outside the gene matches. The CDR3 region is CASSPFDRAEQYV. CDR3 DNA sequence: TGTGCCAGCTCACCATTTGACAGGGCCGAGCAGTACGTC.